The clone carrying this TCR beta chain was seen more than once but under ten times. Its specificity is not known. All donors participated as healthy donors of bone marrow. The entry originates in a study of cytomegalovirus exposure and HLA in healthy donors. Overall study findings and caveats: In an earlier analysis, in roughly 600 donors, most V segments appeared productive either ~87% or ~30% of the time. Differences between HLA loci emerged in a later analysis of TCR association rates, with DRB1 most and HLA-C fewest. The only immune exposure information that was available was CMV serostatus.

This CDR3 contains 14 residues. J was trimmed by 9 bases and V by 6 bases; bases with no gene match: 9. Germline values: CDR1 SGHDN, CDR2 FVKESK. PCR was performed using 60 Vbeta and 13 Jbeta primers. Data came from immunoSEQ multiplex PCR; TCRdb stores just in-frame clones and leaves some out. The sample shows around 120,000 clones, 60% to 85% of them seen only once. The source material was PBMCs. The chain is built from TRBV14 and TRBJ2-1, with 9 bases matching TRBD2. This receptor was taken from a man in his fifties in good health and CMV-seropositive. The CDR3 region has the DNA TGTGCCAGCAGTCTTAGCGGGAGTCCCCGTGAGCAGTTCTTC. Translation: CASSLSGSPREQFF.